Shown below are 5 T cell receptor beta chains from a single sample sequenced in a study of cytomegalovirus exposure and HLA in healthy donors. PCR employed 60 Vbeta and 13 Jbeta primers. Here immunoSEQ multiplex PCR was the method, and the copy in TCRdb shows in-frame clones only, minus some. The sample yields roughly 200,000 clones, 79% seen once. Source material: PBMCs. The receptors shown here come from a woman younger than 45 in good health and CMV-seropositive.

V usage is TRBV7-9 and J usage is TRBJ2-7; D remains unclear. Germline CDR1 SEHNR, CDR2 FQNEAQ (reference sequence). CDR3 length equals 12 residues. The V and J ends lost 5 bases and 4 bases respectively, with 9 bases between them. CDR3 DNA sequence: TGTGCCAGCAGCCCCAATTTGTACGAGCAGTACTTC. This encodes CASSPNLYEQYF.

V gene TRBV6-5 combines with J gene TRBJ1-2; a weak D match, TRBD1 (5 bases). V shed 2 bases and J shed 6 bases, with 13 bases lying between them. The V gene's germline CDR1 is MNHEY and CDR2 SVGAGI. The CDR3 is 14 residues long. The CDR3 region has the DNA TGTGCCAGCAGTTACGGGACTCGCTCAAATGGCTACACCTTC. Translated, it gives CASSYGTRSNGYTF.

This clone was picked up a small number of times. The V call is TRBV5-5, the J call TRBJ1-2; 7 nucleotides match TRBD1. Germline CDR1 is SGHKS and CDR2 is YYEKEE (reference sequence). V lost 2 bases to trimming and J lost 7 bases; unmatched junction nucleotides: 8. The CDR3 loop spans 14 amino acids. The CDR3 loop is CASSFRQGRGGYTF. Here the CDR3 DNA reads TGTGCCAGCAGCTTTCGACAGGGTAGGGGTGGCTACACCTTC.

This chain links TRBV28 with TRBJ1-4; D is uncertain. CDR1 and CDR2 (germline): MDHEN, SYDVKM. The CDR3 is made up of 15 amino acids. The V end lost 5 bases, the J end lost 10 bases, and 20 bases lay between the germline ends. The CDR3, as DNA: TGTGCCAGCAGTGGAATGAGCGACGGTACTCGAAAACTGTTTTTT. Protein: CASSGMSDGTRKLFF.

The CDR3 region has the DNA TGTGCCAGCAGAGGCCCTAGCGGGAGCTCCTACGAGCAGTACTTC. It specifies CASRGPSGSSYEQYF. This chain links TRBV11-3 with TRBJ2-7; 10 bases line up with TRBD2. The trim removed 6 bases at V and 0 bases at J, leaving 5 bases unmatched. In germline, CDR1 is SGHNT, CDR2 YENEEA. The CDR3 totals 15 residues.